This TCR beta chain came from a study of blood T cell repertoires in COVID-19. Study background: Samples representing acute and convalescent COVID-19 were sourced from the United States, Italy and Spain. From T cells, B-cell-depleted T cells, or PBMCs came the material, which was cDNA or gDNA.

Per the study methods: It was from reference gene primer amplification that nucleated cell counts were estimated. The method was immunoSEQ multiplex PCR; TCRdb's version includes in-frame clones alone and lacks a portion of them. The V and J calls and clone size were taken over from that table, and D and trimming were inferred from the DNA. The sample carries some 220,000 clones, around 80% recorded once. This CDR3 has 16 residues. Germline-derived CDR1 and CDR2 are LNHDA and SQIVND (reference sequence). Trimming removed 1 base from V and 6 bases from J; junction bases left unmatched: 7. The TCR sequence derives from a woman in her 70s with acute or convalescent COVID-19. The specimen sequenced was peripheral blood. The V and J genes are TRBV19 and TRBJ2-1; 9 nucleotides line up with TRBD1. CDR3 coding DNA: TGTGCCAGTAGTATAGCGGGGACAGGGCCGGCCAATGAGCAGTTCTTC. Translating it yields CASSIAGTGPANEQFF.